One sample yielded the 14 T cell receptor beta chains listed below, sequenced in a study of CD8+ T cells in alopecia areata. Reverse transcription of extracted RNA yielded cDNA, which provided the sequencing template. Sequencing was performed with immunoSEQ multiplex PCR; in TCRdb, only in-frame clones are kept and a portion is missing. The sample lists 200,000 to 250,000 clones, approximately 52% occurring once. The source material was CD4+ T cells sorted from blood, sampled at week 0. Receptors were obtained from a human donor with alopecia areata.

V gene TRBV29-1 combines with J gene TRBJ1-3; tentative D call: TRBD1 (5 bases). The CDR3 consists of 15 residues. Trimming left V 6 bases short and J 0 bases short, with 15 bases between. Germline CDR1 and CDR2: SQVTM and ANQGSEA. The CDR3 DNA reads as TGCAGCGTCTCGACGAGGGGTTACTCTGGAAACACCATATATTTT. Translation gives CSVSTRGYSGNTIYF. The variable domain in full, with the rest retrieved from reference TRBV29-1 and TRBJ1-3, is SAVISQKPSRDICQRGTSLTIQCQVDSQVTMMFWYRQQPGQSLTLIATANQGSEATYESGFVIDKFPISRPNLTFSTLTVSNMSPEDSSIYLCSVSTRGYSGNTIYFGEGSWLTVV.

CDR3 nucleotide sequence: TGTGCCAGCTCACCGTCGTTTTCAGGGCTGTACAATGGCTACACCTTC. This encodes CASSPSFSGLYNGYTF. V and J are TRBV18 and TRBJ1-2, with D perhaps matching TRBD1 (5 bases). The CDR3 covers 16 residues. Trimming removed 3 bases at V and 6 bases at J, with 20 bases between. Germline V gene sequence: CDR1 KGHSH, CDR2 LQKENI.

This sequence joins TRBV7-9 and TRBJ1-2; the D is unclear. Trimming left V 5 bases short and J 4 bases short, with 11 bases between. There are 13 residues in the CDR3. The germline gives CDR1 SEHNR, CDR2 FQNEAQ (reference sequence). Here the CDR3 DNA reads TGTGCCAGCAGCCTAGACGGTCCCTATGGCTACACCTTC. This encodes CASSLDGPYGYTF. The full variable domain, in which reference TRBV7-9 and TRBJ1-2 provide the parts outside the CDR3, is DTGVSQNPRHKITKRGQNVTFRCDPISEHNRLYWYRQTLGQGPEFLTYFQNEAQLEKSRLLSDRFSAERPKGSFSTLEIQRTEQGDSAMYLCASSLDGPYGYTFGSGTRLTVV.

This sequence joins TRBV25-1 and TRBJ1-1; the D gene is possibly TRBD1 (6 bases). CDR3 length: 12 amino acids. The germline V gene encodes CDR1 MGHDK and CDR2 SYGVNS. Between the trimmed V and J ends, which lost 8 bases and 7 bases, there was a span of 14 bases. The CDR3 DNA follows: TGTGCCAGCTCTTCTTTCAGGGGTGAAGCTTTCTTT. It encodes CASSSFRGEAFF.

The rearrangement uses TRBV6-6 and TRBJ1-1; D is undetermined. The CDR3 totals 14 residues. Germline assignment: CDR1 MNHNY and CDR2 SVGAGI (reference sequence). The V end was cut by 4 bases, the J end by 4 bases, with 13 bases between. The CDR3 sequence is CASSLWGEGTEAFF. Written as DNA, the CDR3 is TGTGCCAGCAGTTTGTGGGGTGAGGGCACTGAAGCTTTCTTT.

The gene calls are TRBV29-1 and TRBJ2-3; 7 bases align to TRBD2. The length of the CDR3 is 12 residues. Germline lookup yields CDR1 SQVTM and CDR2 ANQGSEA. The J segment lost 5 bases and the V segment lost 7 bases, leaving 6 bases of the junction unmatched. CDR3 region: CSGAPGGDTQYF. The CDR3 nucleotides read TGCAGCGGAGCTCCGGGGGGAGATACGCAGTATTTT.

The CDR3 loop reads CASSWTSNQPQHF. The CDR3 region has the DNA TGTGCCAGCAGTTGGACAAGCAATCAGCCCCAGCATTTT. This chain uses TRBV27 with TRBJ1-5; D possibly corresponds to TRBD1 (5 bases). Germline V gene data show CDR1 as MNHEY and CDR2 as SMNVEV (reference sequence). Trimming removed 4 bases at V and 1 base at J, with 5 bases between. This CDR3 spans 13 amino acids.

The V call is TRBV29-1, the J call TRBJ1-1, with D perhaps matching TRBD1 (6 bases). Trimming took off 6 bases at V and 1 base at J, with 12 bases between the two ends. This CDR3 is 13 amino acids long. Germline V gene data show CDR1 as SQVTM and CDR2 as ANQGSEA. Here the CDR3 reads CSVLRGRNTEAFF. CDR3 sequence (DNA): TGCAGCGTGCTCAGGGGCAGGAACACTGAAGCTTTCTTT. Full variable domain (rest looked up from reference TRBV29-1 and TRBJ1-1): SAVISQKPSRDICQRGTSLTIQCQVDSQVTMMFWYRQQPGQSLTLIATANQGSEATYESGFVIDKFPISRPNLTFSTLTVSNMSPEDSSIYLCSVLRGRNTEAFFGQGTRLTVV.

The V gene is TRBV30, the J gene TRBJ2-2, with 9 bases aligning to TRBD1. The germline gives CDR1 GTSNPN, CDR2 SVGIG (reference sequence). The CDR3 is made up of 13 amino acids. CDR3 sequence reads: CGGTGILTGELFF. The CDR3 region has the DNA TGTGGAGGGACAGGGATCCTGACCGGGGAGCTGTTTTTT.

The chain couples TRBV2 to TRBJ1-6; weak D call: TRBD1 (5 bases). CDR1 and CDR2 from the germline V gene are SNHLY and FYNNEI. The CDR3 runs to 13 residues. Trimming cost V 7 bases and J 7 bases, with 11 bases left between them. The chain's CDR3 is CASTATENSPLHF. For the CDR3, the DNA is TGTGCCAGCACGGCGACAGAGAATTCACCCCTCCACTTT.

This rearrangement joins TRBV5-6 to TRBJ2-3; no clear D gene. CDR1 is SGHDT and CDR2 is YYEEEE in the germline V gene. V was trimmed by 4 bases and J by 0 bases, leaving 6 bases between them. CDR3 length equals 13 residues. In DNA, the CDR3 is TGTGCCAGCAGCAAAACCAGCACAGATACGCAGTATTTT. It yields the protein CASSKTSTDTQYF.

V usage is TRBV29-1 and J usage is TRBJ2-7; the D gene is possibly TRBD1 (5 bases). CDR1 and CDR2 from the germline V gene are SQVTM and ANQGSEA. CDR3 size: 12 residues. V lost 6 bases to trimming and J lost 1 base, with 10 bases between them. CDR3 DNA sequence: TGCAGCGTACTGACAGATTCCTACGAGCAGTACTTC. It encodes CSVLTDSYEQYF.

The chain combines TRBV7-2 with TRBJ2-1, with 11 bases fitting TRBD2. The germline CDR1 and CDR2 sequences are SGHTA and FQGNSA. The CDR3 has 16 amino acids. Trimming at V came to 3 bases and at J to 4 bases, leaving 5 bases not matched to a gene. The CDR3 DNA reads TGTGCCAGCAGCTTTACCGGGACTAGCGGTTACAATGAGCAGTTCTTC. Translating gives CASSFTGTSGYNEQFF.

The V gene is TRBV10-3, the J gene TRBJ1-1, with TRBD1 as a possible D gene (5 bases). Trimming stripped 6 bases from V and 5 bases from J, with 16 bases between. Germline values: CDR1 ENHRY, CDR2 SYGVKD. CDR3 length: 14 residues. This chain's CDR3 is CAISLGRERTEAFF. CDR3 coding DNA: TGTGCCATCAGCTTGGGACGGGAACGGACTGAAGCTTTCTTT.